This T cell receptor beta chain is from a study of Ad26.COV2.S vaccination and SARS-CoV-2 variants. The germline V gene encodes CDR1 SGHRS and CDR2 YFSETQ. The trim removed 8 bases at V and 8 bases at J, leaving 12 bases unmatched. This CDR3 is built from 14 residues. The method was immunoSEQ multiplex PCR; TCRdb's version includes in-frame clones alone and lacks a portion of them. Of 350,000 to 500,000 clones in the sample, approximately 87% were seen once. Treatment specified: roughly 19 received Ad26.COV2.S at low or high dose, single or two shots; 5 received placebo; per-sample allocation not given. Specimen acquisition occurred on day 63 following the initial vaccine or placebo injection.

Sequenced here: peripheral blood, sampled in a trial of Ad26.COV2.S vaccine versus placebo. The chain recombines TRBV5-1 with TRBJ1-4; 7 bases are shared with TRBD1. This TCR derives from a person between 18 and 59 years old who received the Ad26.COV2.S COVID-19 vaccine or a placebo. CDR3 coding DNA: TGCGCCAGTAGACGAGGGGGCGCAGAAGAAAAACTGTTTTTT. As protein: CASRRGGAEEKLFF.